These T cell receptor beta chains were read from a single sample in a study of CD8+ T cells in alopecia areata. Clones were read by immunoSEQ multiplex PCR, and TCRdb kept only the in-frame ones, dropping some. Altogether more than 200,000 clones are present, under 70% being singletons, with the ten largest covering roughly 1.2%. Sequencing used CD4+ T cells sorted from blood, obtained at week 0. The source of these receptors is a human donor with alopecia areata. Both conserved end residues are part of each CDR3. Each record gives: CDR3 length, V gene, CDR3 protein.

len: 13; v_gene: TRBV29-1; CDR3aa: CSVSRGGSDTQYF
len: 17; v_gene: TRBV5-1; CDR3aa: CASSSRDRGFYSYEQYF
len: 15; v_gene: TRBV19; CDR3aa: CASSIVTSGGETQYF
len: 14; v_gene: TRBV5-4; CDR3aa: CASSLDPANTEAFF
len: 13; v_gene: TRBV5-1; CDR3aa: CASSLTEGNIQYF
len: 15; v_gene: TRBV7-2; CDR3aa: CASSLQLAGGETQYF
len: 13; v_gene: TRBV6-6; CDR3aa: CASSYRENQPQHF
len: 10; v_gene: TRBV30; CDR3aa: CACKEGTQYF
len: 16; v_gene: TRBV15; CDR3aa: CATSRLQGLARETQYF
len: 13; v_gene: TRBV25-1; CDR3aa: CASSDGRNSPLHF
len: 12; v_gene: TRBV9; CDR3aa: CASSVNDYGYTF
len: 13; v_gene: TRBV30; CDR3aa: CAWRQGAEETQYF
len: 16; v_gene: TRBV13; CDR3aa: CASSTGTNSGANVLTF
len: 16; v_gene: TRBV5-1; CDR3aa: CASSGTNHGRNTEAFF
len: 12; v_gene: TRBV30; CDR3aa: CAWGTGTSEAFF
len: 15; v_gene: TRBV9; CDR3aa: CASSVVERNTGELFF
len: 15; v_gene: TRBV4-3; CDR3aa: CASSQEHRPFYEQYF
len: 14; v_gene: TRBV2; CDR3aa: CASSEISSYNEQFF
len: 15; v_gene: TRBV16; CDR3aa: CASSQVLQGLTEAFF
len: 15; v_gene: TRBV7-8; CDR3aa: CASSHREGQNTEAFF
len: 8; v_gene: TRBV29-1; CDR3aa: CAVEEAFF
len: 15; v_gene: TRBV5-1; CDR3aa: CASSASSVSTDTQYF
len: 14; v_gene: TRBV4-1; CDR3aa: CASSSAVGMDTQYF
len: 12; v_gene: TRBV30; CDR3aa: CAWSVTAAEAFF
len: 13; v_gene: TRBV11-2; CDR3aa: CASSSKLGYEQYF
len: 12; v_gene: TRBV29-1; CDR3aa: CSVGAVHTEAFF
len: 14; v_gene: TRBV25-1; CDR3aa: CASSEADFTGELFF
len: 15; v_gene: TRBV25-1; CDR3aa: CASSDLTGINSPLHF
len: 16; v_gene: TRBV7-2; CDR3aa: CASTFGGGRRVETQYF
len: 12; v_gene: TRBV6-5; CDR3aa: CASRGTLETQYF
len: 12; v_gene: TRBV2; CDR3aa: CASKWQQETQYF
len: 13; v_gene: TRBV5-1; CDR3aa: CASSLAGTDTQYF
len: 12; v_gene: TRBV5-1; CDR3aa: CASSLRDREQYF
len: 15; v_gene: TRBV5-1; CDR3aa: CASSFLAGVSNEQFF
len: 15; v_gene: TRBV15; CDR3aa: CATSVFGTPGDTQYF
len: 11; v_gene: TRBV29-1; CDR3aa: CSVTGTTEAFF
len: 15; v_gene: TRBV25-1; CDR3aa: CASSGLRSKPYEQYF
len: 14; v_gene: TRBV7-3; CDR3aa: CASSPTGMNTEAFF
len: 12; v_gene: TRBV29-1; CDR3aa: CSVDRSNTEAFF
len: 15; v_gene: TRBV9; CDR3aa: CASSVGGQVNSPLHF
len: 13; v_gene: TRBV4-1; CDR3aa: CASSGQSTDTQYF
len: 16; v_gene: TRBV5-1; CDR3aa: CASRSSGAATGETQYF
len: 11; v_gene: TRBV29-1; CDR3aa: CSATGKDTQYF
len: 16; v_gene: TRBV7-2; CDR3aa: CASSPRTGANTGELFF
len: 14; v_gene: TRBV25-1; CDR3aa: CASGGLGTINEQFF
len: 16; v_gene: TRBV5-1; CDR3aa: CASSLRPGDGANVLTF
len: 13; v_gene: TRBV19; CDR3aa: CASSMAANTEAFF